This T cell receptor (beta chain) was recorded in a study of CDR3 diversity in severe acne (dated by TCRdb to the late 2010s). The CDR3 contains 18 residues, cysteine and phenylalanine counted. The CDR1 and CDR2 encoded by the germline V gene are SGHVS and FNYEAQ. Notes on this clonotype: Its antigen is unknown. The DNA is left out, because the CDR3 cannot be placed on it with certainty; the CDR3 is given as TCRdb lists it.

The library relied on PCR. Sequencing relied on an Illumina HiSeq 2000. TCRdb reran the public reads through fastp at Q25 and MiXCR, keeping productive beta chains. Each entry is one CDR3 protein sequence, shown with its most common DNA and genes. The sample table shows 100,000 or so distinct CDR3 sequences, and roughly half are seen once. The biggest ten clones account for around 12% of the sample. This TCR was recovered from a male donor with acne. The chain is assembled from TRBV7-6 and TRBJ2-3; TRBD1 is taken as the D call from the table, unchecked against the DNA. The material sequenced was blood. The CDR3 here reads CASSTGLAEVFGPGGGYF.